The next 23 T cell receptor beta chains were all read from a single sample in a study of Ad26.COV2.S vaccination and SARS-CoV-2 variants. Treatment in this sample: around 19 received Ad26.COV2.S at low or high dose, single or two shots; about 5 received placebo; per-sample allocation not given. Each sample was drawn 63 days after the first injection (of vaccine or placebo). Sequencing used immunoSEQ multiplex PCR; TCRdb keeps in-frame clones, though not all of them. The sample holds fewer than 300,000 clones; around 87% are singletons and the top ten take over 2.5%. Material: peripheral blood, obtained in a trial of Ad26.COV2.S vaccine versus placebo. The origin of the receptors is a person aged 18-65 years who received the Ad26.COV2.S COVID-19 vaccine or a placebo.

In this sample, this clone turned up many times. CDR3 amino acids: CASSFPTDSPSNSPLHF. CDR3 sequence (DNA): TGTGCCAGCAGCTTCCCCACCGACAGCCCCTCTAATTCACCCCTCCACTTT. The rearrangement links TRBV7-9 to TRBJ1-6; perhaps TRBD1 as D (5 bases). This CDR3 comprises 17 residues. Germline values: CDR1 SEHNR, CDR2 FQNEAQ (reference sequence). V gave up 3 bases and J gave up 6 bases, with 18 bases separating them.

The rearrangement joins TRBV27 to TRBJ1-2; 8 nucleotides match TRBD1. Germline V gives CDR1 MNHEY, CDR2 SMNVEV (reference sequence). The J segment lost 7 bases and the V segment lost 1 base, leaving 23 bases of the junction unmatched. There are 20 residues in the CDR3. The CDR3 DNA sequence: TGTGCCAGCAGTTTATTTCCGCCCCCAGCAGGGGGCAAGGGCTATGCTGGCTACACCTTC. Residues: CASSLFPPPAGGKGYAGYTF.

V usage is TRBV2 and J usage is TRBJ2-3, with TRBD2 matching over 9 bases. The V gene's germline CDR1 is SNHLY and CDR2 FYNNEI. V lost 5 bases to trimming and J lost 4 bases; unmatched junction nucleotides: 7. This CDR3 region has 15 residues. CDR3: CASSFLTSGADTQYF. In DNA form, the CDR3 reads TGTGCCAGCAGTTTTCTGACTAGCGGAGCAGATACGCAGTATTTT.

The CDR3 DNA follows: TGTGCCAGCAGTGACTCGGCAGGGGGATTTTCACCCCTCCACTTT. Its protein is CASSDSAGGFSPLHF. The chain links TRBV25-1 to TRBJ1-6; 7 nucleotides align to TRBD1. V shed 3 bases and J 9 bases; nucleotides not matched to a gene: 8. This CDR3 has 15 residues. Germline CDR1 MGHDK, CDR2 SYGVNS.

The chain combines TRBV29-1 with TRBJ2-7; D is unclear. CDR3 length equals 12 residues. Germline CDR1 reads SQVTM; CDR2 reads ANQGSEA. V was trimmed by 1 base and J by 7 bases, leaving 11 bases between them. In nucleotides, the CDR3 is TGCAGCGTTGAAGGGCAAACGGAGGAGCAGTACTTC. Translating it yields CSVEGQTEEQYF.

This chain joins TRBV2 and TRBJ1-5; tentatively, D is TRBD1 (6 bases). The CDR3 length is 13 residues. Between the trimmed V and J ends, which lost 8 bases and 6 bases, there was a span of 14 bases. The germline CDR1 and CDR2 sequences are SNHLY and FYNNEI. The CDR3 DNA is TGTGCCAGCCATGAGGGGGGAACTCAGCCCCAGCATTTT. Residues: CASHEGGTQPQHF.

The genes are TRBV19 and TRBJ2-7; tentatively, D is TRBD2 (6 bases). V was pared by 1 base and J by 5 bases, with 15 bases between. This CDR3 spans 15 amino acids. The germline CDR1 and CDR2 sequences are LNHDA and SQIVND (reference sequence). The CDR3 reads CASSIVARAGNEQYF. The DNA of the CDR3 is TGTGCCAGTAGTATAGTGGCCAGGGCGGGAAACGAGCAGTACTTC.

The V gene is TRBV27, the J gene TRBJ2-3; D could derive from TRBD1 or TRBD2 (5 bases each). V dropped 2 bases and J dropped 2 bases, with 14 bases sitting between them. The CDR3 consists of 16 residues. Per the germline V gene, CDR1 is MNHEY and CDR2 is SMNVEV (reference sequence). The DNA of the CDR3 is TGTGCCAGCAGTTTAGGGGGTTCCTCACACACAGATACGCAGTATTTT. This encodes CASSLGGSSHTDTQYF.

The chain joins TRBV3-1 (or the pseudogene TRBV3-2) to TRBJ1-3; D gene uncertain. This CDR3 has 13 residues. CDR1 LGHDT and CDR2 YNNKEL come from the germline V gene (reference sequence). The ends were cut back, 0 bases at V and 5 bases at J, with 5 bases in the middle. CDR3 protein: CASSQEPRNTIYF. CDR3 DNA sequence: TGTGCCAGCAGCCAAGAGCCAAGAAACACCATATATTTT.

In this sample, this clone turned up once. The identical CDR3 is also encoded by other nucleotide sequences in the sample. This sequence joins TRBV12-3 or TRBV12-4 and TRBJ1-1, with no clear D. CDR3 size: 11 residues. Deletions cut 1 base from V and 7 bases from J, with 4 bases between. In DNA, the CDR3 is TGTGCCAGCAGTTTAGGGTATGAAGCTTTCTTT. Translating gives CASSLGYEAFF.

For the CDR3, the DNA is TGTGCCTGGAGTGTAGGGCATTATAATTCACCCCTCCACTTT. Protein sequence: CAWSVGHYNSPLHF. The gene calls are TRBV30 and TRBJ1-6; no reliable D call. Trimming left V 0 bases short and J 4 bases short, with 7 bases between. This CDR3 has 14 amino acids. From germline, CDR1 is GTSNPN and CDR2 SVGIG (reference sequence).

The CDR3 sequence is CASSFGPNRDGYTF. CDR3 sequence (DNA): TGTGCCAGCAGTTTCGGCCCCAACAGGGATGGCTACACCTTC. The chain recombines TRBV27 with TRBJ1-2; weak D call: TRBD1 (6 bases). This CDR3 comprises 14 residues. V was trimmed by 3 bases and J by 6 bases, leaving 14 bases between them. Germline-derived CDR1 and CDR2 are MNHEY and SMNVEV (reference sequence).

This clone is a singleton in its sample. The rearrangement joins TRBV7-2 to TRBJ2-1, with D tentatively TRBD2 (6 bases). The germline V gene encodes CDR1 SGHTA and CDR2 FQGNSA. The CDR3 is 16 residues long. V was shortened by 1 base and J by 0 bases, with 10 bases between the two germline ends. The DNA of the CDR3 is TGTGCCAGCAGCTTAGTAGCGGATAGCTCCTACAATGAGCAGTTCTTC. It is translated as CASSLVADSSYNEQFF.

This clone was seen only once. The chain employs TRBV15 and TRBJ1-2; TRBD1 matches at 8 bases. The CDR3 is 16 amino acids. CDR1 LNHNV and CDR2 YYDKDF come from the germline V gene (reference sequence). The ends lost 5 bases at V and 5 bases at J; junction bases unmatched: 13. The CDR3 reads CATSHPDRVKQYGYTF. CDR3 sequence (DNA): TGTGCCACCAGCCACCCGGACAGGGTCAAGCAATATGGCTACACCTTC. The full variable domain, in which reference TRBV15 and TRBJ1-2 provide the parts outside the CDR3, is DAMVIQNPRYQVTQFGKPVTLSCSQTLNHNVMYWYQQKSSQAPKLLFHYYDKDFNNEADTPDNFQSRRPNTSFCFLDIRSPGLGDTAMYLCATSHPDRVKQYGYTFGSGTRLTVV.

The rearrangement joins TRBV11-3 to TRBJ2-7; D might be TRBD2 (5 bases). Germline V gene sequence: CDR1 SGHNT, CDR2 YENEEA. The CDR3 is 13 amino acids. Trimming removed 2 bases from V and 4 bases from J, with 9 bases in between. Here the CDR3 DNA reads TGTGCCAGCAGCTTAAGGAGCGGATACGAGCAGTACTTC. Its protein product is CASSLRSGYEQYF.

The rearrangement links TRBV7-8 to TRBJ1-1, with D unclear. Trimming left V 1 base short and J 2 bases short, with 11 bases between. CDR1 SGHVS and CDR2 FQNEAQ come from the germline V gene. CDR3 length equals 15 residues. For the CDR3, the DNA is TGTGCCAGCAGCTTAGGTGGGTACCAAAACACTGAAGCTTTCTTT. The encoded protein is CASSLGGYQNTEAFF.

The chain couples TRBV21-1 to TRBJ1-2. TRBV21-1 is an annotated pseudogene. The CDR3 contains 10 residues. CDR3 region: CASIPYGYTF. The CDR3 DNA sequence: TGTGCCAGCATCCCTTATGGCTACACCTTC.

In DNA, the CDR3 is TGTGCCAGCAGCTTGGAATTGGGCAGGGGGCTTACTGAAGCTTTCTTT. It specifies CASSLELGRGLTEAFF. The chain combines TRBV5-6 with TRBJ1-1, with 8 bases matching TRBD1. V was pared by 0 bases and J by 5 bases, with 9 bases of the junction left unmatched. The CDR3 has 16 residues. CDR1 is SGHDT, CDR2 YYEEEE, per germline.

The chain combines TRBV18 with TRBJ1-1; the D gene is possibly TRBD1 (5 bases). Trimming stripped 3 bases from V and 5 bases from J, with 16 bases between. CDR1 and CDR2 from the germline V gene are KGHSH and LQKENI. The CDR3 contains 15 residues. In DNA form, the CDR3 reads TGTGCCAGCTCACCCAGGGACGGCGAAGGTACTGAAGCTTTCTTT. Translated, it gives CASSPRDGEGTEAFF.

The rearrangement links TRBV7-6 to TRBJ2-7; tentatively, D is TRBD2 (6 bases). Germline CDR1 SGHVS, CDR2 FNYEAQ. The V gene lost 2 bases and the J gene lost 5 bases, with 19 bases spanning the gap. This CDR3 is 16 amino acids long. CDR3: CASSLTQAGIYDEQYF. DNA of the CDR3: TGTGCCAGCAGCTTAACCCAGGCGGGGATCTACGACGAGCAGTACTTC.

The chain recombines TRBV4-1 with TRBJ2-1, with 8 bases aligning to TRBD2. The V segment lost 7 bases and the J segment 7 bases; nucleotides outside the gene matches: 15. The CDR3 sequence is 16 residues long. CDR1 MGHRA and CDR2 YSYEKL come from the germline V gene. Here the CDR3 DNA reads TGCGCCAGCACCCTTGGGAGTAGCGGGGTAGGAAATGAGCAGTTCTTC. Its translation: CASTLGSSGVGNEQFF.

Written as DNA, the CDR3 is TGTGCCAGCAGCTCGCCTATCGAGGAGAATAACTATGGCTACACCTTC. Protein product: CASSSPIEENNYGYTF. The chain joins TRBV7-9 to TRBJ1-2; D unclear. V was pared by 4 bases and J by 1 base, with 16 bases between. Germline V lookup: CDR1 SEHNR, CDR2 FQNEAQ (reference sequence). There are 16 residues in the CDR3.

The CDR3 nucleotides read TGTGCCAGCAGTGAAGAGGTCGGCGGCGCCTACAATGAGCAGTTCTTC. This encodes CASSEEVGGAYNEQFF. The chain carries TRBV6-1 and TRBJ2-1; D uncertain. Trimming cost V 1 base and J 2 bases, with 12 bases left between them. Germline V gene sequence: CDR1 MNHNS, CDR2 SASEGT. The CDR3 consists of 16 residues.